This TCR beta chain came from a study of regulatory T cells in long-lasting Graves disease. Time point denoted: newly diagnosed GD, antithyroid drugs for less than 3 months. Extracted RNA from PBMCs served as the source of the TCR library. This clonotype has ten or more counts. V dropped 7 bases and J dropped 3 bases, with 13 bases sitting between them. The CDR3 length is 13 residues. The germline V gene encodes CDR1 MNHEY and CDR2 SVGEGT. With iRepertoire HTBI primers and Arm-PCR of CDR3 regions, TCR beta libraries were built. TCRdb re-derived calls from the multiplex PCR reads in MiXCR, one entry per CDR3 protein. The table records roughly 350,000 distinct CDR3 sequences, around 15% of them present only once. Another study also made use of these data, one on T cells in Graves' hyperthyroidism and ophthalmopathy.

This TCR was sampled from a woman between 18 and 29 years old with Graves disease. The specimen comprised peripheral blood mononuclear cells (PBMCs), sampled at new diagnosis, from a patient treated with antithyroid drugs. The chain has TRBV6-2 or TRBV6-3 and TRBJ2-7, with D perhaps matching TRBD1 (6 bases). Here the CDR3 reads CASTYEGHYEQYF. The CDR3 DNA follows: TGTGCCAGCACCTACGAGGGACACTACGAGCAGTACTTC.